This T cell receptor (beta chain) was identified in a study of T cell repertoires in cytomegalovirus infection. In the study overall: Matching HLA type, along with CMV infection, was indicated by public TCR beta signatures.

One entry per CDR3 protein results from TCRdb running MiXCR on the reads. The sample records hundreds of thousands of distinct CDR3 sequences, approximately 30% being singletons. Details on this clonotype: Its specificity is not known.

The germline CDR1 and CDR2 sequences are DFQATT and SNEGSKA (reference sequence). V was pared by 0 bases and J by 4 bases, with 12 bases between. The length of the CDR3 is 14 residues. Sequences were derived from cultured CD8+ T cells from PBMCs, sampled from culture after CMV antigen stimulation. This sequence was found in a human donor in good health (CMV status not recorded). Some clones in this sample may be carry-over from other donors' samples. The chain links TRBV20-1 to TRBJ1-1; D not resolved. The CDR3 reads CSARDTLAGTEAFF. CDR3 DNA: TGCAGTGCTAGAGATACGCTCGCCGGCACTGAAGCTTTCTTT.